The sequence of this T cell receptor beta chain was determined in a study of blood T cell repertoires in COVID-19. On the study more broadly: Spain, Italy and the United States supplied samples that represented acute and convalescent COVID-19. T cells, B-cell-depleted T cells, or PBMCs supplied cDNA or gDNA.

Cohort 3 donors counted as recovered after two negative PCRs, clearance, or resolved symptoms. In the study's own analysis: Amplification of reference gene primers was used by the study to estimate nucleated cell counts. Sequencing was performed with immunoSEQ multiplex PCR; in TCRdb, only in-frame clones are kept and a portion is missing. V, J and clone size are taken as reported in that table, and D and trimming were inferred from the DNA itself. The profile covers 300,000 to 450,000 clones, with around 87% appearing a single time and 1.3% taken by the ten largest. Sequencing input: PBMCs or T cells enriched from blood (not recorded which). The receptor was derived from a man in his thirties or forties who had recovered from COVID-19.

CDR3 DNA sequence: TGTGCCAGTAGTATAGCTCTGGGGCAGACGGTGATGAACACTGAAGCTTTCTTT. Encoded protein: CASSIALGQTVMNTEAFF. The rearrangement joins TRBV19 to TRBJ1-1; TRBD1 might be the D (5 bases). This CDR3 comprises 18 residues. Germline CDR1 and CDR2: LNHDA and SQIVND (reference sequence). V lost 1 base to trimming and J lost 0 bases, with 18 bases between them.